This T cell receptor beta chain emerged from a study of T-cell memory formation after mild COVID-19. About this clonotype: As yet, its antigen is unknown.

Barcoded TCR alpha and TCR beta cDNA libraries with UMIs came from 5'RACE using constant-segment primers. TCRdb itself ran the 5' RACE reads through MiXCR, one entry per CDR3 protein. The table shows roughly 250,000 distinct CDR3 sequences, with around 17% occurring only once. Germline CDR1 and CDR2: SQVTM and ANQGSEA. The V gene end was trimmed by 7 bases and the J gene end by 2 bases; junction bases not matched to a gene: 9. The CDR3 sequence is 14 residues long. Study-level points and caveats: Whereas later expanders leaned CD4+, clones contracting day 15 to 85 showed a balanced CD4/CD8 makeup. Certain responding clones were present in pre-infection memory, suggesting participation of cross-reactive memory.

The genes are TRBV29-1 and TRBJ1-1; the match to TRBD1 covers 8 bases. The sequence was obtained from a man younger than 35 who had mild COVID-19 (a few samples of this study predate the infection). Cell type and time point are not known. The sequenced material came from PBMCs or a T cell subset sorted from them (not recorded which). CDR3 nucleotides: TGCAGCGACTATACGCAGGGGGCTAACACTGAAGCTTTCTTT. This encodes CSDYTQGANTEAFF.